This T cell receptor beta chain was recorded in a study of blood T cell repertoires in COVID-19. Across the whole study: Sites across the United States, Italy and Spain contributed samples from acute and convalescent COVID-19.

Enrollees, about 18 to 90 years old, lived in 24 US areas. Self-reported history from a screening survey and questionnaire set each donor's cohort. The CDR3 is 14 amino acids. Germline loops: CDR1 SGHTS, CDR2 YDEGEE. V lost 3 bases and J lost 6; bases outside the gene matches: 8. Authors' data handling: Reference gene primers were amplified, and this amplification served to estimate nucleated cell counts. The table came from immunoSEQ multiplex PCR; TCRdb's copy has only in-frame clones and leaves some out. The D gene and trimming were derived from the DNA, and the V and J assignments and clone size from that table. This sample yields under 500,000 clones, of which about 90% are seen a single time; roughly 1.9% belongs to the top ten.

The V and J genes are TRBV5-8 and TRBJ2-7; 8 nucleotides align to TRBD2. This sequence was found in a woman aged 18-29 years with acute COVID-19. The sample taken for sequencing was PBMCs or T cells enriched from blood (not recorded which). CDR3 protein: CASSSGTRTLEQYF. The CDR3 nucleotides read TGTGCCAGCAGCTCCGGGACTAGAACCCTCGAGCAGTACTTC.